The rows below give T cell receptor beta chains drawn from one sample of a study. Using its own MiXCR run on the RT-PCR reads, TCRdb lists one record per CDR3 protein. This table holds about 680,000 distinct CDR3 sequences, 14% found once. Sequenced sample: memory CD4+ T cells from blood. Receptors originate from a female donor in good health, serving as a healthy control. Both conserved end residues are part of each CDR3. Each record gives: D gene, V gene, J gene, CDR3 protein. D genes are given only for firm matches.

d_call: -; v_call: TRBV12-3/TRBV12-4; j_call: TRBJ1-2; cdr3_aa: CASFGGDGYTF
d_call: -; v_call: TRBV4-1; j_call: TRBJ2-3; cdr3_aa: CASSPGPISTDTQYF
d_call: TRBD1; v_call: TRBV5-1; j_call: TRBJ2-5; cdr3_aa: CASSRGTGGAVGETQYF
d_call: -; v_call: TRBV4-3; j_call: TRBJ1-2; cdr3_aa: CASSQETRQAGDGYTF
d_call: -; v_call: TRBV6-5; j_call: TRBJ2-7; cdr3_aa: CASRDSRSYEQYF
d_call: TRBD2; v_call: TRBV18; j_call: TRBJ2-1; cdr3_aa: CASSRLAGGDEQFF
d_call: TRBD1; v_call: TRBV12-3/TRBV12-4; j_call: TRBJ1-6; cdr3_aa: CASSGQGRNSPLHF
d_call: TRBD1; v_call: TRBV29-1; j_call: TRBJ2-7; cdr3_aa: CSVATGGGEQYF
d_call: TRBD2; v_call: TRBV5-4; j_call: TRBJ2-3; cdr3_aa: CASTRTSGGRGDTQYF
d_call: -; v_call: TRBV14; j_call: TRBJ2-2; cdr3_aa: CASSQDPTGELFF
d_call: TRBD1; v_call: TRBV12-3/TRBV12-4; j_call: TRBJ1-2; cdr3_aa: CASSPGTGGPNYGYTF
d_call: -; v_call: TRBV7-6; j_call: TRBJ1-1; cdr3_aa: CASSLGQSGTEAFF
d_call: -; v_call: TRBV7-3; j_call: TRBJ2-1; cdr3_aa: CASSETGSNTNEQFF
d_call: -; v_call: TRBV5-4; j_call: TRBJ2-2; cdr3_aa: CASVHGGPAGAKGELFF